Detailed here is one T cell receptor beta chain. Clones were sequenced by immunoSEQ multiplex PCR, and TCRdb holds only the in-frame ones, with some missing. The top ten clones hold about 0.12% of a sample with around 640,000 clones, about 95% of them seen once. The record originates from a study of shared clonotypes between healthy human individuals. CD45RO-negative, CCR7-selected cells formed the naive CD8 fraction, which excluded terminally differentiated effector memory CD45RA+ cells. Germline V lookup: CDR1 MDHEN, CDR2 SYDVKM. Trimming cost V 6 bases and J 2 bases, with 11 bases left between them. The CDR3 covers 14 residues.

This receptor was identified in a woman under 40 in good health. The rearrangement uses TRBV28 and TRBJ1-3; D is perhaps TRBD1 (5 bases). The specimen was naive CD8+ T cells sorted from blood. This CDR3 is CASRRRGAGNTIYF. The DNA for the CDR3 is TGTGCCAGCAGGCGGCGGGGGGCTGGAAACACCATATATTTT.